The T cell receptor beta chain described here comes from a study of cytomegalovirus exposure and HLA in healthy donors. Study-level background: The study placed roughly four fifths of its 350 to 450 genotyped donors in the Caucasian-associated ancestry cluster.

As concerns this clone: Its antigen is undetermined.

The PCR employed 60 Vbeta primers together with 13 Jbeta primers. Clones were read by immunoSEQ multiplex PCR, and TCRdb kept only the in-frame ones, dropping some. The sample shows 95,000 to 150,000 clones, over 75% of them seen only once. General study results and limits: DRB1 had the most TCR associations and HLA-C the fewest, a later analysis found, with rates varying by HLA locus. One later analysis reportedly identified an Asian-associated ancestry cluster that showed fewer N-insertions than the approximately 710-donor mean.

CDR3 size: 14 residues. The germline gives CDR1 MNHNY, CDR2 SVGAGI (reference sequence). The V end was cut by 2 bases, the J end by 5 bases, with 12 bases between. This TCR came from a woman aged 18-29 years in good health and CMV-seronegative. The specimen sequenced was PBMCs. J is TRBJ2-5 and V is TRBV6-6; TRBD1 might be the D (5 bases). The CDR3 DNA is TGTGCCAGCAGTTACCTGGGGCCCCGGGAGACCCAGTACTTC. Translation gives CASSYLGPRETQYF.